This T cell receptor (beta chain) was sequenced for a study of PD-L1 blockade in urothelial cancer. The wider study: Analyzed time points were 3 weeks (second dose) and 6 weeks after therapy began. T cell content in blood samples showed a median of approximately 140,000.

V dropped 1 base and J dropped 2; count of bases not matched to a gene: 2. The germline gives CDR1 KGHSH, CDR2 LQKENI. This CDR3 has 15 amino acids. Urothelial carcinoma in patients was locally advanced or metastatic. Sampling of each patient yielded between 1 and 8 specimens, collected pretreatment and on-treatment. Using immunoSEQ multiplex PCR, the repertoire was profiled, and TCRdb retains in-frame clones only, with some absent. The sample holds 25,000 to 35,000 clones, 87% seen once. Source: PBMCs, taken around atezolizumab (anti-PD-L1) treatment. This sequence joins TRBV18 and TRBJ2-1; 7 nucleotides line up with TRBD1. This clonotype was sampled from a man aged 50 to 59 with urothelial cancer. In nucleotides, the CDR3 is TGTGCCAGCTCACCACAGGGGGCCCCCTACAATGAGCAGTTCTTC. Translating gives CASSPQGAPYNEQFF.